The entry below describes one TCR beta chain. Its antigen remains unidentified. There are no base qualities to consult, and no much larger clone falls within one base. The CDR3 measures 12 amino acids from cysteine to phenylalanine. The DNA shown is the 36-base CDR3, in frame from base 1. Trimming costs V 7 bases and J 5 bases, and their ends lie 9 bases apart. For CDR1 and CDR2, the germline V gene lists MDHEN and SYDVKM. The data derive from a study of shared T cell receptors in the human thymus (dated by TCRdb to about 2021). As for the study more broadly: The study examined how self-reactive, shared T-cell receptor alpha chains are generated in the human thymus.

Receptor libraries were prepared by the immunoSEQ multiplex PCR assay. Here the immuneACCESS table is served through TCRdb, limited to in-frame sequences with V and J called. Missing clones are a known gap in these copies; in checked studies unresolved V genes cover under half, and the rest lacks a known reason. This sample is represented by more than 300,000 clones; approximately 95% of them were singletons. The top ten constitute approximately 0.018% of the sample. Sample: thymocytes. The chain couples TRBV28 to TRBJ1-5; TRBD1 is perhaps the D gene, given 5 matching bases. This sequence originates from a human donor. The CDR3 here reads CASTGPYQPQHF. Here is the DNA: TGTGCCAGCACAGGGCCTTATCAGCCCCAGCATTTT.